This TCR beta chain emerged from a study of cytomegalovirus exposure and HLA in healthy donors. Study-wide results and limits: Later, an analysis found that common viral pathogens appeared to be linked with several of the most significant clusters.

Everyone who donated was a healthy bone marrow donor. The V and J ends lost 1 base and 6 bases respectively, with 10 bases between them. The CDR3 runs to 13 residues. Per the germline V gene, CDR1 is SGHNT and CDR2 is YYREEE (reference sequence). In the PCR, 60 Vbeta and 13 Jbeta primers were used. Assay used: immunoSEQ multiplex PCR; TCRdb lists only in-frame clones, some missing. This sample has about 100,000 clones, with around 73% found just once. A word on this clone: What it binds is unknown.

This chain uses TRBV5-4 with TRBJ1-2; possible D gene TRBD1, 6 bases. The sequence was collected from a woman aged 55-69 years in good health and CMV-seronegative. The sequenced material came from PBMCs. DNA of the CDR3: TGTGCCAGCAGCTTGTCAGGGGTGGATGGCTACACCTTC. Protein product: CASSLSGVDGYTF.